The rows below give T cell receptor beta chains drawn from one sample of a study of patients and donors after allogeneic stem cell transplantation. TCRdb re-analysed the RT-PCR reads in MiXCR, keeping a single row per CDR3 protein. The sample yields roughly 190,000 distinct CDR3 sequences, about 40% seen once. Sequencing was performed on blood, either unsorted or a sorted T cell fraction (not recorded which). The receptors come from a human donor who was either an allogeneic HSCT recipient or a stem cell or donor lymphocyte infusion donor (not recorded which). It is not recorded whose cells these are; they may come from a transplant donor. The CDR3 runs from the conserved cysteine through the conserved F or W. A D gene is named only where the DNA matches it firmly. Part of the rows lack a size; the others show once, few, many or a class for expanded clones.

TRBV12-3/TRBV12-4	NA	TRBJ2-1	NA	TGTGCCAGCAGTTTGGGGGCCTCGCTCGACAATGAGCAGTTCTTC	CASSLGASLDNEQFF
TRBV20-1	NA	TRBJ1-5	few	TGCAGTGCTAGAGATCAGTTAGGGGGGAATCAGCCCCAGCATTTT	CSARDQLGGNQPQHF
TRBV12-3/TRBV12-4	NA	TRBJ2-1	NA	TGTGCCAGCAGCCCCCCCGGGGGCCTATACAATGAGCAGTTCTTC	CASSPPGGLYNEQFF
TRBV28	NA	TRBJ1-5	NA	TGTGCCAGCATAGGGTTCGACACAGGAAATCAGCCCCAGCATTTT	CASIGFDTGNQPQHF
TRBV12-3/TRBV12-4	TRBD1	TRBJ1-1	NA	TGTGCCAGCAGTCTGAGACCGGGACAGGGGAACACTGAAGCTTTCTTT	CASSLRPGQGNTEAFF
TRBV9	TRBD2	TRBJ2-3	few	TGTGCCAGCAGCGACGAGGGGAGGGGATCAGGAGATACGCAGTATTTT	CASSDEGRGSGDTQYF
TRBV7-9	NA	TRBJ2-1	NA	TGTGCCAGCAGCGCCCCTCTCCTAGACGATGAGCAGTTCTTC	CASSAPLLDDEQFF
TRBV6-5	NA	TRBJ1-2	NA	TGTGCCAGCAGACAGGTTGGGGGGACAGGCTACACCTTC	CASRQVGGTGYTF
TRBV7-2	NA	TRBJ1-3	NA	TGTGCCAGCAGCTTAGTTGCAGGGCCGGTCTCTGGAAACACCATATATTTT	CASSLVAGPVSGNTIYF
TRBV29-1	TRBD1	TRBJ2-3	NA	TGCAGCGTTGAAGGGACAGGGCGTGTAGATACGCAGTATTTT	CSVEGTGRVDTQYF
TRBV12-3/TRBV12-4	TRBD2	TRBJ2-7	NA	TGTGCCAGCAGTTTAGACGGGAGGGCCTACGAGCAGTACTTC	CASSLDGRAYEQYF
TRBV28	NA	TRBJ2-1	few	TGTGCCAGCAGTTTCTACAGCCCCTACAATGAGCAGTTCTTC	CASSFYSPYNEQFF
TRBV12-3/TRBV12-4	NA	TRBJ1-1	NA	TGTGCCAGCAGGACGCGGGGGGAAAGGTACACTGAAGCTTTCTTT	CASRTRGERYTEAFF
TRBV9	TRBD1	TRBJ2-7	NA	TGTGCCAGCAGCCCATCGGACAGGCTTTACGAGCAGTACTTC	CASSPSDRLYEQYF
TRBV20-1	NA	TRBJ1-1	NA	TGCAGTGCCCCGGAAGTGGAGCGATCGAACACTGAAGCTTTCTTT	CSAPEVERSNTEAFF
TRBV25-1	NA	TRBJ1-1	once	TGTGCCAGCAGTGAATGGGGACAGAACACTGAAGCTTTCTTT	CASSEWGQNTEAFF
TRBV21-1	NA	TRBJ1-5	NA	TGTGCCAGCAGTTTGGGACAGGGCCGGTGCAATCAGCCCCAGCATTTT	CASSLGQGRCNQPQHF
TRBV6-5	TRBD1	TRBJ1-1	few	TGTGCCAGCAGTTCCGGACAGGGGCCGAACACTGAAGCTTTCTTT	CASSSGQGPNTEAFF
TRBV12-3/TRBV12-4	NA	TRBJ1-3	NA	TGTGCCAGCAGTTTACAGGCAGGTGGAAACACCATATATTTT	CASSLQAGGNTIYF
TRBV2	TRBD2	TRBJ2-5	NA	TGTGCCAGCTCCACTTTTGAAGCTAGCGGGGAGACCCAGTACTTC	CASSTFEASGETQYF
TRBV5-1	NA	TRBJ2-7	NA	TGCGCCAGCAGCTATACAGGGCGCACATCCTACGAGCAGTACTTC	CASSYTGRTSYEQYF
TRBV5-4	NA	TRBJ2-3	NA	TGTGCCAGCAGCTTTGACAGCGGCGGCACAGATACGCAGTATTTT	CASSFDSGGTDTQYF
TRBV24-1	TRBD1	TRBJ1-5	few	TGTGCCACCAGCGTGACGGGCAGGGGGAGCAATCAGCCCCAGCATTTT	CATSVTGRGSNQPQHF